This T cell receptor beta chain was profiled in a study of Graves' ophthalmopathy and Graves' hyperthyroidism. Study-level points and caveats: Ophthalmopathy progression predictions by the model showed around 72% specificity and approximately 70% sensitivity.

The authors amplified TCR beta CDR3 regions, and they did so from RNA transcripts for repertoire sequencing. RT-PCR was first run with HTBI primers, then multiplex PCR in a second round. TCRdb reprocessed the multiplex PCR reads via MiXCR and lists one record per CDR3 protein. The table includes about 740,000 distinct CDR3 sequences, around 40% detected once. There are many counts of this clonotype. The antigen remains unidentified. This CDR3 has 15 amino acids. Between the trimmed V and J ends, which lost 10 bases and 4 bases, there was a span of 22 bases. The germline CDR1 and CDR2 sequences are ENHRY and SYGVKD.

The source is an adult man with Graves' ophthalmopathy. The material sequenced was peripheral blood. The gene calls are TRBV10-3 and TRBJ1-1; D gene unclear. DNA of the CDR3: TGTGCCACTTCCTTGTCGAGCCTGGGAGGCACTGAAGCTTTCTTT. Translated: CATSLSSLGGTEAFF.